The rows below give T cell receptor beta chains drawn from one sample of a study of cytomegalovirus exposure and HLA in healthy donors. Sequencing used immunoSEQ multiplex PCR; TCRdb keeps in-frame clones, though not all of them. Its table records 150,000 or so clones. The sequencing sample was made of PBMCs. The receptor set was obtained from a woman aged 50 to 60 in good health and CMV-seronegative. The CDR3 runs from the conserved cysteine through the conserved F or W. D genes are given only for firm matches.

d_call: TRBD1
j_call: TRBJ2-5
v_call: TRBV5-1
cdr3_length: 14
cdr3_nt: TGCGCCAGCAGCTTGGGACAGGGGAAAGAGACCCAGTACTTC
cdr3_aa: CASSLGQGKETQYF

d_call: -
j_call: TRBJ2-2
v_call: TRBV5-1
cdr3_length: 14
cdr3_nt: TGCGCCAGCAGCTACCAGGGGAACACCGGGGAGCTGTTTTTT
cdr3_aa: CASSYQGNTGELFF

d_call: -
j_call: TRBJ2-1
v_call: TRBV7-3
cdr3_length: 13
cdr3_nt: TGTGCCAGCAGCTTAACAATTGGGCGCGAGCAGTTCTTC
cdr3_aa: CASSLTIGREQFF

d_call: TRBD2
j_call: TRBJ2-3
v_call: TRBV4-2
cdr3_length: 15
cdr3_nt: TGTGCCAGCAGCCAAGGTGCGGGGGACACAGATACGCAGTATTTT
cdr3_aa: CASSQGAGDTDTQYF

d_call: -
j_call: TRBJ2-7
v_call: TRBV7-2
cdr3_length: 16
cdr3_nt: TGTGCCAGCAGCCCCGCTGCCCTAGCAACCTCCTACGAGCAGTACTTC
cdr3_aa: CASSPAALATSYEQYF

d_call: TRBD1
j_call: TRBJ2-4
v_call: TRBV9
cdr3_length: 15
cdr3_nt: TGTGCCAGCAGCGTAGACGGACAGGGGCAAAACATTCAGTACTTC
cdr3_aa: CASSVDGQGQNIQYF

d_call: TRBD2
j_call: TRBJ2-7
v_call: TRBV19
cdr3_length: 15
cdr3_nt: TGTGCCAGTAGTCTAGGGACTAGCGGGACCTACGAGCAGTACTTC
cdr3_aa: CASSLGTSGTYEQYF

d_call: TRBD1
j_call: TRBJ1-2
v_call: TRBV7-2
cdr3_length: 14
cdr3_nt: TGTGCCAGCAGCTTAGGGGACAGGGAGGGTGGCTACACCTTC
cdr3_aa: CASSLGDREGGYTF

d_call: TRBD1
j_call: TRBJ1-5
v_call: TRBV19
cdr3_length: 15
cdr3_nt: TGTGCCAGTAGTCTCGGGACAGGGATTGTTCAGCCCCAGCATTTT
cdr3_aa: CASSLGTGIVQPQHF

d_call: -
j_call: TRBJ2-1
v_call: TRBV7-3
cdr3_length: 15
cdr3_nt: TGTGCCAGCAGTCCCGCTCGAGGACAGTTCAATGAGCAGTTCTTC
cdr3_aa: CASSPARGQFNEQFF

d_call: TRBD1
j_call: TRBJ1-2
v_call: TRBV7-9
cdr3_length: 13
cdr3_nt: TGTGCCAGCAGCGCAGGACAGGGGGATGGCTACACCTTC
cdr3_aa: CASSAGQGDGYTF

d_call: TRBD1
j_call: TRBJ2-7
v_call: TRBV7-2
cdr3_length: 16
cdr3_nt: TGTGCCAGCAGCTTACCTACAGGGGCCCCTTTCTACGAGCAGTACTTC
cdr3_aa: CASSLPTGAPFYEQYF